These 25 T cell receptor beta chains originate from one sample sequenced in a study of CD8+ T cells in alopecia areata. The sample's treatment: oral pan-JAK inhibitor, 5-10 mg twice daily. Following extraction, RNA underwent reverse transcription to cDNA, which served as the sequencing template. TCRdb's table, derived via immunoSEQ multiplex PCR, lists solely in-frame clones and lacks some. The table lists some 220,000 clones, more than 45% of them singletons. Here the sequenced sample was CD4+ T cells sorted from blood, taken at week 4, from a patient treated with tofacitinib. The receptor source for this set is a human donor with alopecia areata.

This clone has a single count. The rearrangement links TRBV7-2 to TRBJ2-1; the D is unclear. The CDR3 covers 16 residues. Trimming cost V 3 bases and J 5 bases, with 17 bases left between them. Germline V CDR1 and CDR2: SGHTA, FQGNSA. The CDR3 sequence: CASSFPLAGNHNEQFF. CDR3 DNA sequence: TGTGCCAGCAGCTTCCCCCTCGCTGGCAATCACAATGAGCAGTTCTTC.

V gene TRBV5-1 combines with J gene TRBJ1-2; no firm D call. Trimming cost V 7 bases and J 4 bases, with 14 bases left between them. The CDR3 contains 13 residues. The germline gives CDR1 SGHRS, CDR2 YFSETQ. This CDR3 is CASRTETLYGYTF. Here the CDR3 DNA reads TGCGCCAGCCGGACGGAGACTCTCTATGGCTACACCTTC.

The chain has TRBV25-1 and TRBJ1-4; the match to TRBD1 covers 7 bases. The CDR3 is 16 amino acids. J gave up 7 bases and V 2 bases, and 10 bases lay outside the gene matches. Germline-derived CDR1 and CDR2 are MGHDK and SYGVNS. In DNA form, the CDR3 reads TGTGCCAGCAGTGAAGTACCCGCGCAGGGGGTTGAAAAACTGTTTTTT. It translates to CASSEVPAQGVEKLFF.

The chain joins TRBV6-1 to TRBJ2-7; the D is unclear. This CDR3 contains 13 residues. V lost 8 bases, J lost 4 bases, and 15 bases lay in between. The germline CDR1 and CDR2 sequences are MNHNS and SASEGT. CDR3 loop: CASAIYQAYEQYF. CDR3 in DNA: TGTGCCAGCGCCATCTACCAAGCTTACGAGCAGTACTTC.

This chain joins TRBV5-1 and TRBJ2-7, with D unresolved. The CDR3 extends over 14 amino acids. The V gene's germline CDR1 is SGHRS and CDR2 YFSETQ. V lost 0 bases, J lost 9 bases, and 16 bases lay in between. Written as DNA, the CDR3 is TGCGCCAGCAGCTTGGGTTCCGAATCTTTAACGCAGTACTTC. Its protein is CASSLGSESLTQYF.

V is TRBV29-1 and J is TRBJ2-5; possibly TRBD1 for D (6 bases). The CDR3 is 14 amino acids. CDR1 and CDR2 (germline): SQVTM, ANQGSEA. V was trimmed by 8 bases and J by 5 bases, leaving 21 bases between them. CDR3 sequence reads: CSSQTLRGSETQYF. The CDR3 bases are TGCAGCTCTCAAACCCTCAGGGGTTCTGAGACCCAGTACTTC.

This clone was counted between two and nine times. The CDR3 nucleotides are TGTGCCAGCAGAACCGCGAGGAGGACTGAAGCTTTCTTT. It codes for CASRTARRTEAFF. The V call is TRBV28, the J call TRBJ1-1, with D uncertain. Trimming stripped 6 bases from V and 5 bases from J, with 13 bases between. CDR3 length: 13 residues. The germline gives CDR1 MDHEN, CDR2 SYDVKM.

CDR3 nucleotides: TGTGCCAGCAGCCAGGGACAGTTTAACACAGATACGCAGTATTTT. Translation gives CASSQGQFNTDTQYF. The rearrangement uses TRBV5-6 and TRBJ2-3; 7 bases are a match to TRBD1. The J segment lost 2 bases and the V segment lost 4 bases, leaving 7 bases of the junction unmatched. The CDR3 contains 15 residues. Germline CDR1 and CDR2: SGHDT and YYEEEE.

V is TRBV11-2 and J is TRBJ1-2, with 8 bases fitting TRBD1. Germline lookup yields CDR1 SGHAT and CDR2 FQNNGV. There are 15 residues in the CDR3. V gave up 7 bases and J gave up 8 bases; unmatched junction bases: 15. CDR3 nucleotide sequence: TGTGCCAGCACCCCTGGGACAGGTCCGTGGTACGGCTACACCTTC. Translated, it gives CASTPGTGPWYGYTF.

This clone was counted once. The genes are TRBV7-3 and TRBJ2-3; D is tentatively TRBD1 or TRBD2 (6 bases each). Germline-derived CDR1 and CDR2 are SGHTA and FQGTGA. The CDR3 sequence is 16 residues long. V lost 5 bases and J lost 1, with 16 bases in between. The CDR3 sequence: CASSPHRASGTDTQYF. In nucleotides, the CDR3 is TGTGCCAGCAGCCCCCACAGGGCTAGCGGCACAGATACGCAGTATTTT.

The V gene is TRBV29-1, the J gene TRBJ2-3; 8 nucleotides match TRBD1. This CDR3 has 14 residues. Trimming took 4 bases from V and 0 from J; bases not matched to a gene: 3. Germline V gene lookup returns CDR1 SQVTM and CDR2 ANQGSEA. DNA of the CDR3: TGCAGCGTTGTGGACAGGGCTAGCACAGATACGCAGTATTTT. Protein: CSVVDRASTDTQYF.

V gene TRBV5-1 combines with J gene TRBJ2-6; tentatively, D is TRBD1 (6 bases). V was trimmed by 1 base and J by 0 bases, leaving 14 bases between them. CDR3 length: 18 amino acids. CDR1 and CDR2 from the germline V gene are SGHRS and YFSETQ. CDR3 sequence (DNA): TGCGCCAGCAGCTTGATTGGGACACCTAACTCTGGGGCCAACGTCCTGACTTTC. Translation gives CASSLIGTPNSGANVLTF.

This clone was detected ten times or more. This sample also contains other DNA sequences that code for the same CDR3. This sequence joins TRBV29-1 and TRBJ1-1; no reliable D call. Germline CDR1 and CDR2: SQVTM and ANQGSEA. Trimming removed 1 base at V and 4 bases at J, with 7 bases between. This CDR3 has 12 amino acids. The CDR3 DNA reads TGCAGCGTTGAAGTCCGAGGCACTGAAGCTTTCTTT. Protein: CSVEVRGTEAFF.

The rearrangement uses TRBV29-1 and TRBJ1-4; D remains ambiguous. Trimming took 4 bases from V and 0 from J, leaving 6 bases between them. CDR1 SQVTM and CDR2 ANQGSEA come from the germline V gene. The CDR3 runs 13 residues. The CDR3 loop reads CSVGATTNEKLFF. The CDR3 nucleotides read TGCAGCGTTGGGGCCACAACTAATGAAAAACTGTTTTTT.

This clone was picked up one time. This sequence joins TRBV30 and TRBJ2-3, with 10 bases matching TRBD2. V was pared by 1 base and J by 9 bases, with 4 bases of the junction left unmatched. This CDR3 contains 13 residues. Germline-derived CDR1 and CDR2 are GTSNPN and SVGIG (reference sequence). The CDR3: CAWSEIAGGTQYF. The CDR3 bases are TGTGCCTGGAGTGAAATAGCGGGAGGCACGCAGTATTTT.

The gene calls are TRBV9 and TRBJ2-3, with D unresolved. Trimming took 7 bases from V and 1 from J, leaving 16 bases between them. The CDR3 contains 15 residues. CDR1 and CDR2 (germline): SGDLS, YYNGEE. The CDR3 sequence is CASSGGGVGTDTQYF. The CDR3 DNA follows: TGTGCCAGCTCCGGCGGTGGGGTGGGCACAGATACGCAGTATTTT.

This chain links TRBV15 with TRBJ1-2; D call uncertain. Per the germline V gene, CDR1 is LNHNV and CDR2 is YYDKDF (reference sequence). CDR3 length: 13 residues. Trimming cost V 0 bases and J 2 bases, with 4 bases left between them. This CDR3 reads CATSRDGNYGYTF. The CDR3 coding sequence is TGTGCCACCAGCAGAGACGGAAACTATGGCTACACCTTC.

The J gene is TRBJ1-2, the V gene TRBV4-1, with D tentatively TRBD1 (6 bases). Trimming stripped 1 base from V and 6 bases from J, with 21 bases between. Germline CDR1 MGHRA, CDR2 YSYEKL. This CDR3 has 17 residues. The DNA for the CDR3 is TGCGCCAGCAGCCAAGTCCTTGTGGCAGGGGCAGTGGATGGCTACACCTTC. It translates to CASSQVLVAGAVDGYTF.

The J gene is TRBJ2-1, the V gene TRBV25-1, with 8 bases aligning to TRBD1. Germline CDR1 is MGHDK and CDR2 is SYGVNS. The CDR3 is made up of 13 amino acids. V lost 8 bases and J lost 7; bases outside the gene matches: 7. CDR3 amino acids: CASAVTGGNEQFF. The CDR3 bases are TGTGCCAGCGCCGTTACAGGGGGGAATGAGCAGTTCTTC.

This clone has just a few counts. The chain is built from TRBV29-1 and TRBJ2-3; no definite D call. Germline-derived CDR1 and CDR2 are SQVTM and ANQGSEA. V lost 6 bases and J 2 bases, leaving 6 bases between the germline ends. The CDR3 totals 11 residues. CDR3 DNA: TGCAGCGTCCGGATCACAGATACGCAGTATTTT. Its protein is CSVRITDTQYF.

The chain couples TRBV7-8 to TRBJ2-7; D call uncertain. V lost 5 bases, J lost 6 bases, and 11 bases lay in between. Germline assignment: CDR1 SGHVS and CDR2 FQNEAQ. This CDR3 contains 12 residues. The DNA for the CDR3 is TGTGCCAGCAGCCTTAATTTAGGCGAGCAGTACTTC. Translated, it gives CASSLNLGEQYF. Filled out from reference TRBV7-8 and TRBJ2-7, the complete variable domain reads GAGVSQSPRYKVAKRGQDVALRCDPISGHVSLFWYQQALGQGPEFLTYFQNEAQLDKSGLPSDRFFAERPEGSVSTLKIQRTQQEDSAVYLCASSLNLGEQYFGPGTRLTVT.

The V and J genes are TRBV15 and TRBJ1-4; possible D gene TRBD1, 5 bases. The germline V gene has CDR1 LNHNV and CDR2 YYDKDF (reference sequence). Trimming cost V 8 bases and J 10 bases, with 14 bases left between them. The CDR3 extends over 12 amino acids. The CDR3 here is CATGGSGGKLFF. DNA of the CDR3: TGTGCCACCGGGGGTTCCGGGGGAAAACTGTTTTTT.

This clone has just a few counts. V usage is TRBV29-1 and J usage is TRBJ1-2, with D possibly TRBD1 on 6 matching bases. The CDR3 has 11 amino acids. V lost 8 bases and J 6 bases, leaving 13 bases between the germline ends. Looked up from germline, CDR1 is SQVTM and CDR2 is ANQGSEA. The CDR3 sequence: CSTLTGDGYTF. In DNA, the CDR3 is TGCAGCACGTTGACAGGAGATGGCTACACCTTC.

V and J are TRBV30 and TRBJ1-5; D is perhaps TRBD1 (6 bases). This CDR3 contains 14 residues. The germline V gene encodes CDR1 GTSNPN and CDR2 SVGIG (reference sequence). Deletions cut 0 bases from V and 7 bases from J, with 13 bases between. The CDR3 nucleotides read TGTGCCTGGAGTGTACGGGCAGGGGAGCAGCCCCAGCATTTT. It specifies CAWSVRAGEQPQHF.

V and J are TRBV5-1 and TRBJ2-3; TRBD2 agrees at 14 bases. CDR1 and CDR2 from the germline V gene are SGHRS and YFSETQ. The CDR3 is 18 amino acids. After removal of 0 bases from V and 6 bases from J, the junction contained 9 bases not matched to a gene. For the CDR3, the DNA is TGCGCCAGCAGCTTGGCGAAGACTAGCGGGGGGGCCGGGGATACGCAGTATTTT. Translated, it gives CASSLAKTSGGAGDTQYF.